This T cell receptor (beta chain) was profiled in a study of alternative splicing in chronic myeloid leukemia remission. Poly-A-selected mRNA from about 1,000 ng total RNA formed the libraries. TCRdb re-called the bulk RNA-seq reads and catalogs CDR3 proteins one per entry, DNA excluded. The data contain a few hundred distinct CDR3 sequences, 90% to 97% of them singletons. Source material: PBMCs. The receptors here all came from a person in their thirties or forties in good health.

This rearrangement joins TRBV19 to TRBJ1-2. CDR1 and CDR2 from the germline V gene are LNHDA and SQIVND (reference sequence). The CDR3 contains 12 residues. CDR3 sequence: CASSKRGGGYTF.